This T cell receptor beta chain was identified during a study of CD8+ T cells in alopecia areata (dated by TCRdb to between 2017 and 2018). Regarding the study in general: Treated patients were enrolled in an open-label pilot trial of oral tofacitinib, 5 to 10 mg twice daily, for moderate-to-severe alopecia areata. RNA was obtained with the PAXgene miRNA kit for fixed scalp, the miRNeasy kit for PBMCs, and the RNeasy kit for mouse skin. In both human patients and the C3H/HeJ mouse model, the study applied high-throughput TCRbeta sequencing to look at T cell clonal expansion in alopecia areata. Biopsies were taken from tofacitinib-treated patients at baseline and again at 4 and 24 weeks into treatment, and several of those patients also had a later scalp biopsy. In humans, TCRbeta sequencing was performed on scalp tissue and on sorted CD4+ and CD8+ peripheral blood T cells from healthy controls and from patients with patchy or totalis/universalis alopecia areata. Scalp clonality was compared across normal scalp (n=4), patchy alopecia areata scalp (n=8), and alopecia totalis/universalis scalp (n=8). immunoSEQ multiplex PCR using 35 Vbeta forward primers and 13 Jbeta reverse primers was used to amplify TCRbeta CDR3 regions. Disease severity in treated patients was measured with the SALT score, which quantifies the percentage of affected scalp surface area. Patients received tofacitinib for 6 to 18 months and were then followed off drug for 6 months to check for delayed response and recurrence. Here is what the overall study found, with its caveats: Tofacitinib significantly lowered scalp clonality and the number of expanded CD8+ clones among the top 100 scalp clones. Unlike mouse skin, which is dominated by gammadelta T cells, normal human skin has resident alphabeta T cells that are also sequenced, and this complicates analysis of the scalp TCR repertoire. Because the treated cohort was small and had just a single nonresponder, larger studies are needed to establish links between baseline CD8+ expansion and response. Compared with normal scalp, lesional scalp had higher clonality and more expanded CD8+ clones, particularly in alopecia totalis/universalis, a pattern that suggests antigenic drive. During tofacitinib treatment, many expanded lesional clones stuck around in both scalp and blood, and this persistence may partly explain why relapse happens after treatment is stopped. Compared with mice, TCR sequences shared between patients were less clear, possibly partly because of HLA diversity across the patient population.

Sample treatment or condition, as interpreted from the label and publication: oral pan-JAK inhibitor, 5-10 mg twice daily. Lesional scalp punch biopsies and peripheral blood were obtained from alopecia areata patients. After PBMCs were isolated by density centrifugation and stained for CD3, CD4 and CD8, a FACSAria was used to sort CD4+ and CD8+ T cells. As concerns this clone: Its antigen remains undetermined. No quality values exist for individual bases; no much larger clone is one base distant.

Library generation was performed with the immunoSEQ multiplex PCR assay. For TCR sequencing, RNA was extracted from every sample and reverse transcribed into cDNA to serve as template. SuperScript III was used for first-strand cDNA synthesis, primed with a 2:1 mix of oligo-dT and random hexamers. Amplification bias was assessed with a synthetic immune receptor repertoire, and residual bias was removed computationally. The authors' pipeline ran thus. Raw reads were preprocessed to remove errors, and CDR3 was defined by IMGT conventions from the conserved cysteine to phenylalanine. To get clonality, Shannon entropy was normalized by log2 of the number of productive unique TCRs and the result was subtracted from 1. Scalp TCRbeta sequences were cross-referenced with sorted blood CD4 and CD8 repertoires so that the CD4 or CD8 identity of scalp clones could be inferred. TCRdb provides this immuneACCESS table in a form limited to in-frame rearrangements. Some clones are lacking; in checked studies, under half of them reflect an unresolved V gene, and why the rest are absent is not known. The V and J calls and the clone size are those of that table, but D and trimming were determined from the DNA. Across this sample there are 150,000 to 200,000 clones, with 40% to 55% seen only once. Clones ranked in the top ten supply roughly a tenth of the sample.

Sequences SGHDT (CDR1) and YYEEEE (CDR2) are obtained from the germline V gene. Relative to germline, V is 3 bases shorter and J is 6 bases shorter, with 7 bases between their ends. The cysteine opens and the phenylalanine closes a CDR3 of 12 amino acids. The only DNA kept is the CDR3, 36 bases in frame from the first base. This TCR derives from a human donor with alopecia areata. The chain was built from TRBV5-6 and TRBJ2-1, and possibly TRBD2, on 6 matching bases. The sequences come from CD8+ T cells sorted from blood, collected around week 52, from a patient treated with tofacitinib. The nucleotide sequence reads as follows: TGTGCCAGCAGCTATAGCGGCAATGAGCAGTTCTTC. It encodes CASSYSGNEQFF. When the CDR3 is completed using the reference TRBV5-6 and TRBJ2-1 genes on either side, the full variable domain is DAGVTQSPTHLIKTRGQQVTLRCSPKSGHDTVSWYQQALGQGPQFIFQYYEEEERQRGNFPDRFSGHQFPNYSSELNVNALLLGDSALYLCASSYSGNEQFFGPGTRLTVL.